The T cell receptor beta chain under discussion was sequenced for a study of CD4 T cells in relation to SARS-CoV-2 and coronaviruses (TCRdb year 2021). A note on the overall study: The ViraFEST assay cultured PBMCs with antigen for roughly 11 days, then sequenced TCR beta CDR3s to find antigen-specific clonal expansions. Samples from a few pre-COVID donors and the naive versus memory experiments were sequenced with the Adaptive Biotechnologies TCR-sequencing kit; other data were Illumina-based. A different, Illumina-based TCR-beta assay was used to sequence expansion assays from other donors in the study. An HIV-1 Nef peptide pool or a no-peptide culture served as the negative reference condition. Using patient-derived lymphoblastoid cell lines, the shared crossreactive spike epitopes were mapped to their HLA restriction. Memory CD4+ T cell crossreactivity between SARS-CoV-2 and common cold coronavirus spike proteins was assessed at the TCR clonotype level in the study. Study-wide findings and limitations: The study was constrained by small numbers of patients and of tested TCRs. Because the crossreactivity analysis focused on spike protein, crossreactivity against other viral proteins was not assessed. Significantly weaker SARS-CoV-2-driven expansion was shown by crossreactive clones than by monoreactive clones, consistent with antigenic imprinting. Memory CD4+ clonotypes crossrecognizing SARS-CoV-2 and at least one common cold coronavirus spike were found in approximately 60% of donors. Pre-pandemic and post-infection samples were not both contributed by any donor, so tracing of the source of pre-existing responses was limited.

The library relied on the immunoSEQ multiplex PCR assay. The study's own analysis went as follows. Preprocessing removed nonproductive sequences and CDR3s not starting with C, not ending with F or W, or shorter than 7 amino acids. The MANAFEST web app identified antigen-specific clonotypes based on expansion compared with the reference and other culture wells. A clone counted as positive if significantly expanded in 2 of 3 replicate wells versus the reference culture at FDR below 0.05. A further requirement for positive clones was significant expansion compared with all other tandem wells, along with an odds ratio above 5. After three terminal residues were trimmed from each end, CDR3 homology was quantified as pairwise Levenshtein distance using the stringdist R package. As stored in TCRdb, this immuneACCESS dataset retains in-frame rearrangements with V and J assigned. A fraction of the clones does not appear; measured against another copy, unresolved V genes explain less than half of the discrepancy, and the remainder lacks a known reason. V and J calls and clone size are those listed in that table; D and trimming were worked out from the DNA. The sample table records 20,000 to 25,000 clones; around 78% of these occur just once. Together, the top ten hold about 16% of the sample.

CD4+ T cells from unexposed donors were collected before the COVID-19 pandemic (2011-2018). Following 10 days of culture, the EasySep CD4+ T cell isolation kit was used to isolate CD4+ T cells. As cell numbers permitted, CD4+ T cells from unexposed donors were tested for reactivity to SARS-CoV-2 S and N and to four common cold coronavirus spike pools. Each well held millions of PBMCs cultured in IMDM containing about 5.3% human AB serum and about 9.4 IU/ml IL-2. Half of the culture medium was replaced with fresh IL-2-containing medium on days 3 and 7. In general, every peptide culture condition was set up in three replicate wells. The leukapheresis product for the unexposed donors was obtained through commercial purchase. Ficoll-Paque PLUS gradient centrifugation was used to isolate PBMCs from either whole blood or leukapheresis product. PBMCs were either cryopreserved at -140 degrees C or used fresh in the expansion assay. The QIAamp Micro DNA Kit was used to extract genomic DNA from the CD4+ T cells.

About this clone: This receptor's antigen is unknown. The record has no base qualities; no much larger clone is one base away.

V was cut back by 5 bases and J by 0 bases, leaving a gap of 13 bases between them. From the germline V gene, CDR1 is KGHSH and CDR2 is LQKENI. The CDR3 spans 15 residues, from the cysteine through the phenylalanine. Just CDR3 DNA is preserved here, 45 bases in frame from base 1. The clonotype comes from a human donor in good health. Sequences were obtained from CD4+ T cells from PBMCs, cultured in vitro. In this chain, TRBV18 is recombined with TRBJ1-2; the D region possibly corresponds to TRBD1 (5 bases align). In nucleotide form, the sequence is TGTGCCAGCTCAGCAACGGAGACAGCTAACTATGGCTACACCTTC. Its translation is CASSATETANYGYTF.